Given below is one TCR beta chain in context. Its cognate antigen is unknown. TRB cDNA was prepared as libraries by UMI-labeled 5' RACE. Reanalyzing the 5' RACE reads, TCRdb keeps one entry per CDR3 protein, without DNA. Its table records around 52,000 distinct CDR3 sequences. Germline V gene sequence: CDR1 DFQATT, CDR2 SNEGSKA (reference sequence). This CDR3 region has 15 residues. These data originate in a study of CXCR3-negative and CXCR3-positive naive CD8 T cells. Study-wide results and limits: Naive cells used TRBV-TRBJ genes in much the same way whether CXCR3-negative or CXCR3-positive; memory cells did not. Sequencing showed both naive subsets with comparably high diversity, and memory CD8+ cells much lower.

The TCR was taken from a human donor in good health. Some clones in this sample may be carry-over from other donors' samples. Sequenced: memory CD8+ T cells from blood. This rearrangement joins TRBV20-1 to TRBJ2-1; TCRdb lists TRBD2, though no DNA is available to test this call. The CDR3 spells CSARDMTSALNEQFF.